This T cell receptor beta chain appears in the sequencing data of a study of control samples from healthy donors and cancer patients. This clone appeared a single time. Trimming stripped 3 bases from V and 3 bases from J, with 4 bases between. This CDR3 spans 13 amino acids. Germline CDR1 and CDR2: SGDLS and YYNGEE. Sequenced by immunoSEQ multiplex PCR; TCRdb stores in-frame clones only, minus some. The sample holds some 90,000 clones, roughly 89% seen once. The clonotype comes from a woman aged 55-69 years in good health. The J gene is TRBJ2-6, the V gene TRBV9; D gene ambiguous. Sequenced: blood. The CDR3 coding sequence is TGTGCCAGCAGCGCGAATGGGGCCAACGTCCTGACTTTC. It codes for CASSANGANVLTF.